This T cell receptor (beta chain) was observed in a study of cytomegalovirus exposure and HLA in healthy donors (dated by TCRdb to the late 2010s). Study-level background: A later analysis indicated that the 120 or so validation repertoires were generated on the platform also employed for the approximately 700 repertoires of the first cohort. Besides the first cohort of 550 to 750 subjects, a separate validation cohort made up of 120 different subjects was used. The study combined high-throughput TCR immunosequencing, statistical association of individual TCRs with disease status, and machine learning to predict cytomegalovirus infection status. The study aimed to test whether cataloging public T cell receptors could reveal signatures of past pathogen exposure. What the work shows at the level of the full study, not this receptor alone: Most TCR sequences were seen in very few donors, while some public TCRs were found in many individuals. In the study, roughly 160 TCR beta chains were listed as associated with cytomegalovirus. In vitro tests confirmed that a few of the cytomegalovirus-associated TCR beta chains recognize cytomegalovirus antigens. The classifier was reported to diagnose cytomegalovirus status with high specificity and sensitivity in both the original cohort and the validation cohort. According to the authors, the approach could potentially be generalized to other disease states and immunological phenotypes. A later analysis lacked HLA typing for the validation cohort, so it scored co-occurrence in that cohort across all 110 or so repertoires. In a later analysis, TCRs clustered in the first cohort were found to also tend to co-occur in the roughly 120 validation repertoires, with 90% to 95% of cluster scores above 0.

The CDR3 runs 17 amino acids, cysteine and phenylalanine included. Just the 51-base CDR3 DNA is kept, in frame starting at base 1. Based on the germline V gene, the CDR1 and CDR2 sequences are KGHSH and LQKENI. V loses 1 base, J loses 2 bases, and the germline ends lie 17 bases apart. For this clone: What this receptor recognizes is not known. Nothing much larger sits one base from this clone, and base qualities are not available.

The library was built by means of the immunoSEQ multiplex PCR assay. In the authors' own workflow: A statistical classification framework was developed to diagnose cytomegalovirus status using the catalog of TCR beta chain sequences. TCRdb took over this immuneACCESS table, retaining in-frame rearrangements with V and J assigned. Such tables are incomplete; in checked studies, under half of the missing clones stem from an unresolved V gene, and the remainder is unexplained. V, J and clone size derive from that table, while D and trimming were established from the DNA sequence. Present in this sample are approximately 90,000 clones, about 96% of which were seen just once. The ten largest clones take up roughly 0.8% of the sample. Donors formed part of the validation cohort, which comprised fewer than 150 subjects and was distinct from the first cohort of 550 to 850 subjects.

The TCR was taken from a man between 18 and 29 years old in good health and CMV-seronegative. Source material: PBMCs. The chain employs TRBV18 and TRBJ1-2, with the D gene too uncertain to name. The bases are TGTGCCAGCTCACCACAGGGAGTGGGTTTTCTAAACTATGGCTACACCTTC. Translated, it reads CASSPQGVGFLNYGYTF.